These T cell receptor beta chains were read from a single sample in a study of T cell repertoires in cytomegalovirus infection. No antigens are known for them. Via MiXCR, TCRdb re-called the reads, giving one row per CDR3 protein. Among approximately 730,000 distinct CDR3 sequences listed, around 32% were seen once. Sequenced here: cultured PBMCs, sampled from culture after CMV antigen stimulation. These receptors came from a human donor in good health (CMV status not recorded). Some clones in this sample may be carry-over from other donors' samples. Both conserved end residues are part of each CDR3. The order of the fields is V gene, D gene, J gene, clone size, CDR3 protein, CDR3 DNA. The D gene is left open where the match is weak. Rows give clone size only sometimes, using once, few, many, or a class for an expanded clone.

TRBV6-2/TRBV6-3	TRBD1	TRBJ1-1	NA	CASSRRLTGNTEAFF	TGTGCCAGCAGTCGGAGACTGACAGGGAATACTGAAGCTTTCTTT
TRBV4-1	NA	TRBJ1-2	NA	CASSQFMATYGYIF	TGCGCCAGCAGCCAGTTTATGGCAACCTATGGCTACATCTTC
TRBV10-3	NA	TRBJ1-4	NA	CAISESNRANNEKLFF	TGTGCCATCAGTGAGTCGAATCGGGCGAATAATGAAAAACTGTTTTTT
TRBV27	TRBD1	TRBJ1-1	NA	CASSYLTGGLREAFF	TGTGCCAGCAGCTACCTCACAGGGGGCTTACGGGAAGCTTTCTTT
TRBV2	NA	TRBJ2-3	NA	CASRISSHTDTQYF	TGTGCCAGCAGGATCAGCTCCCACACAGATACGCAGTATTTT
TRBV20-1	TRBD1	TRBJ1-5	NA	CSARDPVVQGPQPQHF	TGCAGTGCTAGAGACCCCGTTGTACAGGGGCCGCAGCCCCAGCATTTT
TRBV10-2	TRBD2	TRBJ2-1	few	CASLLAGEYNEQFF	TGCGCCAGCTTACTAGCGGGAGAGTACAATGAGCAGTTCTTC
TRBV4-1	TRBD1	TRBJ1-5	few	CASSQEPGTGLQQPQHF	TGCGCCAGCAGCCAAGAACCCGGGACAGGGCTACAACAGCCCCAGCATTTT
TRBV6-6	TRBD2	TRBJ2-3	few	CASSYSTSVDTQYF	TGTGCCAGCAGTTACTCCACTAGCGTAGATACGCAGTATTTT
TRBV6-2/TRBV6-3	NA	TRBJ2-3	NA	CASRTQGEGDTQYF	TGTGCCAGCAGGACACAGGGCGAGGGAGATACGCAGTATTTT
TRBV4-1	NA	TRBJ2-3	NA	CASSQQNRGGDTQYF	TGCGCCAGCAGCCAACAAAACAGGGGAGGAGATACGCAGTATTTT
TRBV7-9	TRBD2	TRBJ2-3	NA	CASSPGLAGHLDTQYF	TGTGCCAGCAGCCCGGGACTAGCGGGGCATTTGGATACGCAGTATTTT
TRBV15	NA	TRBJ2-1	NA	CATSRDRTHNEQFF	TGTGCCACCAGCAGAGATAGAACCCACAATGAGCAGTTCTTC
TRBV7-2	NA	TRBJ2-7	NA	CASSWGEGLRLGEQYF	TGTGCCAGCAGCTGGGGAGAGGGCCTTCGTCTAGGCGAGCAGTACTTC
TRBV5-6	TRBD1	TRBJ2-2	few	CASSSNRGVFTGELFF	TGTGCCAGCAGTTCTAACAGGGGGGTGTTCACCGGGGAGCTGTTTTTT
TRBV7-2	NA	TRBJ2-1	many	CASSLGGGQYNEQFF	TGTGCCAGCAGCTTAGGGGGCGGGCAATACAATGAGCAGTTCTTC
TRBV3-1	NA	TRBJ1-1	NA	CASSATGREAFF	TGTGCCAGCAGCGCAACGGGCCGTGAAGCTTTCTTT
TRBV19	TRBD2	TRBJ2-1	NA	CASSITAGADEQFF	TGTGCCAGTAGTATCACGGCGGGAGCGGACGAGCAGTTCTTC
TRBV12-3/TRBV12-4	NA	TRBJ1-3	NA	CASSFLDTNSGNTIYF	TGTGCCAGCAGTTTTCTCGATACCAACTCTGGAAACACCATATATTTT
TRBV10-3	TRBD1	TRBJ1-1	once	CAIRGQGDEAFF	TGTGCCATCCGGGGACAGGGGGATGAAGCTTTCTTT
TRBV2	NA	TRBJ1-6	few	CASSPSRGVLNSPLHF	TGTGCCAGCAGCCCATCGCGGGGTGTTCTTAATTCACCCCTCCACTTT
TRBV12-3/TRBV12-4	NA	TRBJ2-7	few	CASSQRSARYEQYF	TGTGCCAGCAGCCAAAGGTCCGCCAGGTACGAGCAGTACTTC
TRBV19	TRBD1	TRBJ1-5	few	CASSTQGAPNQPQHF	TGTGCCAGTAGTACACAGGGGGCCCCCAATCAGCCCCAGCATTTT
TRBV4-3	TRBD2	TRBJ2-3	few	CASSQGVGVAGRGGRTQYF	TGCGCCAGCAGCCAAGGAGTCGGAGTAGCGGGAAGGGGGGGGCGGACGCAGTATTTT
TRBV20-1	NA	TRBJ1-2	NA	CSAVNYGYTF	TGCAGTGCTGTAAACTATGGCTACACCTTC
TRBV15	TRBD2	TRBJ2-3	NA	CATSRDAPWVAGVTDTQYF	TGTGCCACCAGCAGAGATGCCCCCTGGGTGGCGGGGGTAACAGATACGCAGTATTTT
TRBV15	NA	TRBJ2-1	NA	CATATGPYYNEQFF	TGTGCCACCGCAACGGGACCTTACTACAATGAGCAGTTCTTC
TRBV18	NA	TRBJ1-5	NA	CASSPNGYGNQPQHF	TGTGCCAGCTCACCAAACGGGTATGGCAATCAGCCCCAGCATTTT
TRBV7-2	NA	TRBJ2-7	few	CASSSGTPQYF	TGTGCCAGCAGCTCCGGGACTCCTCAGTACTTC